These T cell receptor beta chains were read from a single sample in a study of OX40 agonist ivuxolimab in advanced cancers. The table came from immunoSEQ multiplex PCR; TCRdb's copy has only in-frame clones and leaves some out. The table lists around 21,000 clones, around 83% of them singletons. The source was CD4+ or CD8+ T cells sorted from blood, collected in a trial of the OX40 agonist ivuxolimab. The receptors originated from an adult with an advanced solid tumor such as melanoma, head and neck, liver or kidney cancer. CDR3s include the opening cysteine and the closing phenylalanine or tryptophan. D genes are given only for firm matches. The size entry is marked missing in some rows and otherwise reads once, few, many or a size class.

clone size | J gene | D gene | V gene | CDR3 DNA | CDR3 protein
- | TRBJ2-7 | - | TRBV5-4 | TGTGCCAGCAGCTTGGCCCCACCGAGCCGCGAGCAGTACTTC | CASSLAPPSREQYF
few | TRBJ2-1 | - | TRBV6-1 | TGTGCCAGCAGTGAAGGGCCACAACCTTACAATGAGCAGTTCTTC | CASSEGPQPYNEQFF
- | TRBJ1-4 | - | TRBV4-1 | TGCGCCAGCAGCCCGCGGGACACCTCGAATGAAAAACTGTTTTTT | CASSPRDTSNEKLFF
medium-sized | TRBJ1-1 | - | TRBV14 | TGTGCCAGCAGCCAAGAAGCTCAGAAGAACACTGAAGCTTTCTTT | CASSQEAQKNTEAFF
- | TRBJ2-7 | TRBD1 | TRBV19 | TGTGCCAGTAGCAATTCGGACAGGGGAGTCTCCTACGAGCAGTACTTC | CASSNSDRGVSYEQYF
- | TRBJ2-7 | - | TRBV7-6 | TGTGCCAGCAGCTTACTGTCTTTACCGATGGGGCAGTACTTC | CASSLLSLPMGQYF
- | TRBJ2-3 | - | TRBV13 | TGTGCCAGCAGTTCCCGGGGGAGAGACACAGATACGCAGTATTTT | CASSSRGRDTDTQYF
- | TRBJ2-7 | - | TRBV7-2 | TGTGCCAGCAGCTTAGCGGTCCGGAGCTCCTACGAGCAGTACTTC | CASSLAVRSSYEQYF
- | TRBJ2-2 | - | TRBV13 | TGTGCCAGCGAGGCCGGGCGTAGCGGGGAGCTGTTTTTT | CASEAGRSGELFF
once | TRBJ2-1 | TRBD2 | TRBV5-1 | TGCGCCAGCAGCTTGGTCGGAGCGGGAGGACCCTACAATGAGCAGTTCTTC | CASSLVGAGGPYNEQFF
- | TRBJ1-5 | - | TRBV7-2 | TGTGCCAGCAGCCCAAGTAGCAATCAGCCCCAGCATTTT | CASSPSSNQPQHF
- | TRBJ1-1 | TRBD1 | TRBV6-5 | TGTGCCAGCATTCCACAGGGGACCGGTGAAGCTTTCTTT | CASIPQGTGEAFF
- | TRBJ2-4 | TRBD2 | TRBV28 | TGTGCCAGCAGTCCCCCCAGCGGGGACTTAGCCAAAAACATTCAGTACTTC | CASSPPSGDLAKNIQYF
- | TRBJ2-3 | - | TRBV30 | TGTGCCTGGAGGGTAAAGCCGAGACGGAGCACAGATACGCAGTATTTT | CAWRVKPRRSTDTQYF
- | TRBJ2-7 | - | TRBV5-1 | TGCGCCAGCAGCTTGGGTGCTCTCTACGAGCAGTACTTC | CASSLGALYEQYF
- | TRBJ2-3 | TRBD2 | TRBV30 | TGTGCTTTTTCACGTACTAGCGGGAGATTAGATACGCAGTATTTT | CAFSRTSGRLDTQYF